The rows below give T cell receptor beta chains drawn from one sample of a study of blood T cell repertoires in COVID-19. Sequencing used immunoSEQ multiplex PCR; TCRdb keeps in-frame clones, though not all of them. The table has 250,000 to 300,000 clones, 86% seen once. Sequenced input: peripheral blood. All receptors derive from a woman aged 70 to 79 with COVID-19, enrolled during active disease. The CDR3 runs from the conserved cysteine through the conserved F or W. A D gene is named only where the DNA matches it firmly. Size values are once, few and many counts, or a class for expanded clones, and some rows have none.

>-|-|TRBV7-3|TRBJ2-6
CASSSTGHGANVLTF
TGTGCCAGCAGCTCCACAGGGCACGGGGCCAACGTCCTGACTTTC
>-|-|TRBV19|TRBJ2-7
CASSRGTYYEQYF
TGTGCCAGCAGCCGTGGGACTTACTACGAGCAGTACTTC
>TRBD1|-|TRBV7-8|TRBJ2-5
CASSLTSTGYQETQYF
TGTGCCAGCAGCTTAACCTCGACAGGGTACCAAGAGACCCAGTACTTC
>TRBD2|-|TRBV3-1/TRBV3-2|TRBJ2-5
CASTLAGQETQYF
TGTGCCAGCACTCTAGCGGGCCAAGAGACCCAGTACTTC
>-|-|TRBV7-3|TRBJ1-2
CASSLGQNYGYTF
TGTGCCAGCAGCTTAGGGCAGAACTATGGCTACACCTTC
>-|-|TRBV19|TRBJ2-5
CASRPKGREVLQETQYF
TGTGCCAGTAGACCCAAGGGCAGGGAGGTTTTACAAGAGACCCAGTACTTC
>TRBD2|-|TRBV6-6|TRBJ2-7
CASSSGGGFSSYEQYF
TGTGCCAGCAGTTCCGGGGGGGGGTTCTCCTCCTACGAGCAGTACTTC
>TRBD1|-|TRBV27|TRBJ2-7
CASSWGTGFSYEQYF
TGTGCCAGCAGTTGGGGGACAGGCTTCTCCTACGAGCAGTACTTC
>-|-|TRBV2|TRBJ1-6
CASSSRQEINSPLHF
TGTGCCAGCAGTTCGAGACAGGAAATTAATTCACCCCTCCACTTT
>-|once|TRBV28|TRBJ1-2
CASSSSGLIYYGYTF
TGTGCCAGCAGTTCCTCGGGACTAATCTACTATGGCTACACCTTC
>-|many|TRBV3-1/TRBV3-2|TRBJ2-3
CASSTGTYSTDTQYF
TGTGCCAGCAGCACCGGGACTTACAGCACAGATACGCAGTATTTT
>TRBD2|-|TRBV5-6|TRBJ2-7
CASSLLSASGGDAYEQYF
TGTGCCAGCAGCTTGTTATCGGCTAGCGGGGGCGACGCCTACGAGCAGTACTTC
>-|-|TRBV11-2|TRBJ1-2
CASSSLRGYYGYTF
TGTGCCAGCAGCTCCTTAAGGGGATACTATGGCTACACCTTC
>TRBD1|-|TRBV5-1|TRBJ1-1
CASSFQGETEAFF
TGCGCCAGCAGCTTCCAGGGGGAAACTGAAGCTTTCTTT
>TRBD1|-|TRBV10-3|TRBJ2-3
CAISGQGDTQYF
TGTGCCATCAGTGGACAGGGGGATACGCAGTATTTT
>TRBD2|-|TRBV4-1|TRBJ2-3
CASSSPGLAQITDTQYF
TGCGCCAGCAGCTCTCCGGGACTAGCGCAAATCACAGATACGCAGTATTTT
>TRBD2|-|TRBV2|TRBJ2-3
CASLAGEITDTQYF
TGTGCCAGCCTAGCGGGGGAAATCACAGATACGCAGTATTTT
>TRBD1|-|TRBV5-4|TRBJ2-6
CASSLGGTGGFGANVLTF
TGTGCCAGCAGCTTGGGTGGGACAGGGGGATTTGGGGCCAACGTCCTGACTTTC
>-|once|TRBV7-2|TRBJ1-2
CASSPMNYGYTF
TGTGCCAGCAGTCCTATGAACTATGGCTACACCTTC
>TRBD2|-|TRBV9|TRBJ2-7
CASSDGTSSSYEQYF
TGTGCCAGCAGCGACGGGACTAGCAGCTCCTACGAGCAGTACTTC
>-|once|TRBV12-5|TRBJ1-1
CASGAGRVTEAFF
TGTGCTAGTGGGGCCGGGAGGGTCACTGAAGCTTTCTTT
>TRBD2|-|TRBV7-2|TRBJ2-1
CASSFLAGGHDEQFF
TGTGCCAGCAGCTTCTTGGCGGGGGGTCATGATGAGCAGTTCTTC
>-|-|TRBV5-1|TRBJ2-7
CASSTGTLQPPYEQYF
TGCGCCAGCAGCACCGGGACACTCCAACCCCCCTACGAGCAGTACTTC
>-|-|TRBV5-1|TRBJ1-6
CASSGGLNNSPLHF
TGCGCCAGCAGCGGGGGACTGAATAATTCACCCCTCCACTTT
>-|-|TRBV12-5|TRBJ2-7
CASGFPGYYEQYF
TGTGCTAGTGGTTTCCCAGGCTACTACGAGCAGTACTTC
>-|-|TRBV5-6|TRBJ2-5
CASSLLGAQETQYF
TGTGCCAGCAGCTTGTTGGGGGCCCAAGAGACCCAGTACTTC
>TRBD1|-|TRBV6-5|TRBJ1-1
CASRAGTGGAGAFF
TGTGCCAGCAGGGCAGGGACAGGGGGCGCCGGAGCTTTCTTT
>TRBD1|-|TRBV7-7|TRBJ2-1
CASSLRPGQGYNEQFF
TGTGCCAGCAGCTTAAGACCGGGACAGGGTTACAATGAGCAGTTCTTC
>TRBD2|-|TRBV27|TRBJ2-3
CASSLGLAGTQYF
TGTGCCAGCAGTTTGGGACTAGCGGGAACGCAGTATTTT
>TRBD1|-|TRBV12-5|TRBJ1-1
CASGLILGTGGTEAFF
TGTGCTAGTGGTTTGATACTCGGGACAGGGGGTACTGAAGCTTTCTTT
>TRBD1|-|TRBV18|TRBJ2-6
CASSLGQGNSGANVLTF
TGTGCCAGCTCACTTGGACAGGGAAACTCTGGGGCCAACGTCCTGACTTTC
>-|-|TRBV28|TRBJ2-7
CASSFVGYEQYF
TGTGCCAGCAGTTTTGTCGGGTACGAGCAGTACTTC
>-|-|TRBV21-1|TRBJ1-6
CASSKVGQGIYSPLHF
-
>TRBD2|few|TRBV5-4|TRBJ2-2
CASSLPSGGKSGELFF
TGTGCCAGCAGCTTACCTAGCGGGGGGAAGTCCGGGGAGCTGTTTTTT
>-|-|TRBV15|TRBJ1-4
CATSREGGIRTNEKLFF
TGTGCCACCAGCAGAGAAGGAGGGATACGGACTAATGAAAAACTGTTTTTT
>-|-|TRBV13|TRBJ2-7
CASSWLAEQYF
TGTGCCAGCAGCTGGCTAGCGGAGCAGTACTTC
>TRBD1|-|TRBV6-2/TRBV6-3|TRBJ1-6
CASCRQGNSPLHF
TGTGCCAGCTGCCGACAGGGCAATTCACCCCTCCACTTT
>TRBD1|-|TRBV2|TRBJ1-6
CASNLQGLDSPLHF
TGTGCCAGCAACCTACAGGGGCTGGATTCACCCCTCCACTTT
>TRBD2|few|TRBV7-3|TRBJ2-2
CASSWGTSGAGGELFF
TGTGCCAGCAGCTGGGGGACTAGCGGGGCAGGAGGGGAGCTGTTTTTT
>-|-|TRBV30|TRBJ1-1
CAWDPQAYTEAFF
TGTGCCTGGGACCCACAGGCTTACACTGAAGCTTTCTTT
>TRBD1|-|TRBV28|TRBJ1-5
CASSLRQGGQPQHF
TGTGCCAGCAGCCTTCGACAGGGGGGACAGCCCCAGCATTTT
>-|-|TRBV5-4|TRBJ2-3
CASSFGGPDTQYF
TGTGCCAGCAGCTTCGGGGGGCCAGATACGCAGTATTTT
>-|-|TRBV30|TRBJ1-5
CAWSKSLGNQPQHF
TGTGCCTGGAGTAAGAGCCTCGGGAATCAGCCCCAGCATTTT